This T cell receptor (beta chain) was sequenced for a study of OX40 agonist ivuxolimab in advanced cancers. Looking at the study overall: Participants, roughly 81% male, averaged approximately 56 years of age, ranging from about 20 to 79.

Germline assignment: CDR1 SGDLS and CDR2 YYNGEE. The ends lost 3 bases at V and 10 bases at J; junction bases unmatched: 4. The CDR3 length is 12 residues. Assay used: immunoSEQ multiplex PCR; TCRdb lists only in-frame clones, some missing. Here the sample spans around 40,000 clones, about 84% being singletons. The input for sequencing was CD4+ or CD8+ T cells sorted from blood, taken in a trial of the OX40 agonist ivuxolimab. The origin of this receptor is an adult with an advanced solid tumor such as melanoma, head and neck, liver or kidney cancer. The rearrangement joins TRBV9 to TRBJ2-1; 7 nucleotides align to TRBD1. CDR3 residues: CASSGNRGEQFF. DNA of the CDR3: TGTGCCAGCAGCGGTAACAGGGGAGAGCAGTTCTTC.